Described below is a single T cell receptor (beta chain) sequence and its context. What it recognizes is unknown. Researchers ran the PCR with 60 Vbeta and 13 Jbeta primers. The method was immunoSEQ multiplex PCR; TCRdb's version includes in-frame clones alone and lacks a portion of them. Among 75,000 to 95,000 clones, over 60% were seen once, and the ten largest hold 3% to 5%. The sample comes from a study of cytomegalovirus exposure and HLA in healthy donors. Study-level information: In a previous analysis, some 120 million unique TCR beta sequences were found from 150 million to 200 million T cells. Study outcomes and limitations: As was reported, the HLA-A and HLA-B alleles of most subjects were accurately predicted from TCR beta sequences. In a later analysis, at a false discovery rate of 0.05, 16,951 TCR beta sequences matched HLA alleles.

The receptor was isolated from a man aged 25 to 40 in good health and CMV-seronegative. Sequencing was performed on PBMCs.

The CDR3 region is CASSLRTGSYEQYF. In nucleotides, the CDR3 is TGTGCCAGCAGTTTGAGGACAGGGTCCTACGAGCAGTACTTC. The chain carries TRBV27 and TRBJ2-7; 8 nucleotides align to TRBD1. CDR3 length: 14 residues. With V trimmed by 3 bases and J by 1 base, 2 bases remained unmatched. Germline V gene lookup returns CDR1 MNHEY and CDR2 SMNVEV (reference sequence).